This paragraph covers one T cell receptor beta chain sequence. The target antigen is unknown. TCRdb re-derived calls from the 5' RACE reads in MiXCR, one entry per CDR3 protein. The table records a few hundred thousand distinct CDR3 sequences, roughly 20% of them present only once. The CDR3 extends over 12 amino acids. Per the germline V gene, CDR1 is SGDLS and CDR2 is YYNGEE. V lost 0 bases and J lost 5, with 4 bases in between. This record belongs to a study of T-cell memory formation after mild COVID-19. Study-level results: Contracting CD8+ clones were enriched in EMRA, CD4+ mainly in CM and EM. Day 15 to 85 contractors were CD4/CD8 balanced; later expanders leaned CD4+. Specificity for SARS-CoV-2 was not confirmed among the second-wave clones peaking on day 37. Some clones that responded were present in memory (sampled pre-infection), which suggests cross-reactive memory joined.

V and J are TRBV9 and TRBJ2-3, with D uncertain. The source material was PBMCs or a T cell subset sorted from them (not recorded which). The TCR originated in an adult woman who had mild COVID-19 (a few samples of this study predate the infection). Cell type and time point are not known. The CDR3 spells CASSVGVDTQYF. The CDR3 DNA reads as TGTGCCAGCAGCGTAGGTGTAGATACGCAGTATTTT.